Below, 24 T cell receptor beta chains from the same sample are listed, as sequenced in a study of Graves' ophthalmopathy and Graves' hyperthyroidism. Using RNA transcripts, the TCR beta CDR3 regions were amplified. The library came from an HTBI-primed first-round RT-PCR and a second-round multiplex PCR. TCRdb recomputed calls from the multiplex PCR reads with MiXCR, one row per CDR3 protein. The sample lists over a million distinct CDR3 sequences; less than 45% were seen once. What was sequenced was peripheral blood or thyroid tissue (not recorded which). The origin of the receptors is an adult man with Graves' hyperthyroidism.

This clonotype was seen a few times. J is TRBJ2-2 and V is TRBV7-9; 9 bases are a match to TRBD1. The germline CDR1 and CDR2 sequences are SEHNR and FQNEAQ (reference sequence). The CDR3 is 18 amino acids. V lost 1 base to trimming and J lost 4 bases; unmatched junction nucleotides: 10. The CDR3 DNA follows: TGTGCCAGCAGCTTAGGAAGGGGACAGGGTCGGTCCACCGGGGAGCTGTTTTTT. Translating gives CASSLGRGQGRSTGELFF.

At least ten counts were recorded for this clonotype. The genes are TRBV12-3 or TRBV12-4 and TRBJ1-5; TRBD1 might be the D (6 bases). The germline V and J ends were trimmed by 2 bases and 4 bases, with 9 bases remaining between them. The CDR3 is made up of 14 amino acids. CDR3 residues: CASSLSGANQPQHF. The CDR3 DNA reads TGTGCCAGCAGTTTATCGGGGGCAAATCAGCCCCAGCATTTT.

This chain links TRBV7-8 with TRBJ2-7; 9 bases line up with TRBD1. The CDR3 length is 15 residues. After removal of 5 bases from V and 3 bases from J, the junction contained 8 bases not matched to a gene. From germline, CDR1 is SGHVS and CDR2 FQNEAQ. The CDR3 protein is CASSGTGGKIYEQYF. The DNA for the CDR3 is TGTGCCAGCAGCGGAACAGGGGGCAAGATCTACGAGCAGTACTTC.

The CDR3 bases are TGTGCCAGCAGTTCGAGACAGGGACGGCACACTCTCCACTTT. It yields the protein CASSSRQGRHTLHF. The chain is built from TRBV6-1 and TRBJ1-6, with TRBD1 identical over 7 bases. Germline V gene data show CDR1 as MNHNS and CDR2 as SASEGT. V lost 5 bases to trimming and J lost 16 bases; unmatched junction nucleotides: 14. This CDR3 is built from 14 residues.

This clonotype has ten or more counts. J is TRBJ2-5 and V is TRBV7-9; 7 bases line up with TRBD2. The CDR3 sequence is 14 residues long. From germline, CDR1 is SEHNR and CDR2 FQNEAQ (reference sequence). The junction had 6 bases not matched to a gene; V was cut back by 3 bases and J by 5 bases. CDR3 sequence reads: CASSFQEGGETQYF. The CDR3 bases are TGTGCCAGCAGCTTCCAAGAGGGAGGGGAGACCCAGTACTTC.

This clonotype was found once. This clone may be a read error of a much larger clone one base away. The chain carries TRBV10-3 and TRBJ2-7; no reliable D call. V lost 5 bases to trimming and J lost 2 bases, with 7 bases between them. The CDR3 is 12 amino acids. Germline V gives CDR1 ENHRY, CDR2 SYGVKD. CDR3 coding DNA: TGTGCCATCAGTTGGATTGCCTACGAGCAGTACTTC. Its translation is CAISWIAYEQYF.

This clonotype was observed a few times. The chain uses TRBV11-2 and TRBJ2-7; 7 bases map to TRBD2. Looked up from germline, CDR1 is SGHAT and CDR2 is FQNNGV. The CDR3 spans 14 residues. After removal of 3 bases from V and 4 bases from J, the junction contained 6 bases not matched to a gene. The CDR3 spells CASSFQGGKYEQYF. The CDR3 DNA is TGTGCCAGCAGCTTTCAGGGAGGGAAGTACGAGCAGTACTTC.

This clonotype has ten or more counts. DNA for the CDR3: TGTGCCATCATGGGGGACAGGGCATCCGAGCAGTACTTC. Translation: CAIMGDRASEQYF. The gene calls are TRBV10-3 and TRBJ2-7; 9 nucleotides agree with TRBD1. Looked up from germline, CDR1 is ENHRY and CDR2 is SYGVKD. This CDR3 has 13 amino acids. V gave up 7 bases and J gave up 6 bases; unmatched junction bases: 7.

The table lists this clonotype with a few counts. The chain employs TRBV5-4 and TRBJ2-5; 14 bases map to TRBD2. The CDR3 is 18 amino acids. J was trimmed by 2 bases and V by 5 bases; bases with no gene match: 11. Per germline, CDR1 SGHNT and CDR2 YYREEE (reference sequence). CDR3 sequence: CASSAQGTSGRGQETQYF. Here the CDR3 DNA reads TGTGCCAGCAGTGCGCAAGGGACTAGCGGGAGAGGGCAAGAGACCCAGTACTTC.

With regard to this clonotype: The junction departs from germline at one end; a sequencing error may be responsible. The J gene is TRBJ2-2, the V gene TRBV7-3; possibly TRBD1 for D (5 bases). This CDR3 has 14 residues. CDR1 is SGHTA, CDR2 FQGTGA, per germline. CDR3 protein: CAGSLGQGTGELFF. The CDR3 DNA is TGTGCCGGCAGCTTAGGCCAGGGAACCGGGGAGCTGTTTTTT.

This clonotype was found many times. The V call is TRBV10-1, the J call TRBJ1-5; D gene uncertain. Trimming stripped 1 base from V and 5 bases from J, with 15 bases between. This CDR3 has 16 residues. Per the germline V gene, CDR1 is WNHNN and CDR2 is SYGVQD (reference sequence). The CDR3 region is CASSELADMDHQPQHF. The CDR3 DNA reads TGCGCCAGCAGTGAGTTGGCAGATATGGATCATCAGCCCCAGCATTTT.

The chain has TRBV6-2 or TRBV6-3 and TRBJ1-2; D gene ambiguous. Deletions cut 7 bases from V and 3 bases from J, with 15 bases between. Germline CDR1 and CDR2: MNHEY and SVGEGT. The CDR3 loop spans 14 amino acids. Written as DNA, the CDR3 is TGTGCCAGCACCATCTCGCTAAACGACTATGGCTACACCTTC. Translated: CASTISLNDYGYTF.

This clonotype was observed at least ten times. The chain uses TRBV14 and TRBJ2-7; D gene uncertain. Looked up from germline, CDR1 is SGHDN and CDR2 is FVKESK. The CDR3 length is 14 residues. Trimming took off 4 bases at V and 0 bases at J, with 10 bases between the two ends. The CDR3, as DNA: TGTGCCAGCAGCCGAGGCGGCAGCTCCTACGAGCAGTACTTC. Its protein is CASSRGGSSYEQYF.

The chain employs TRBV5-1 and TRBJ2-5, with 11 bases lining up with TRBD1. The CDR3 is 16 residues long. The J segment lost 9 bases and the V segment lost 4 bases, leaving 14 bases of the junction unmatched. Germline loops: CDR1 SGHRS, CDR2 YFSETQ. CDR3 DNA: TGCGCCAGCAGCCCCGGACAGGGGGCTCGGTCGGAGCCCCAGTACTTC. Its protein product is CASSPGQGARSEPQYF.

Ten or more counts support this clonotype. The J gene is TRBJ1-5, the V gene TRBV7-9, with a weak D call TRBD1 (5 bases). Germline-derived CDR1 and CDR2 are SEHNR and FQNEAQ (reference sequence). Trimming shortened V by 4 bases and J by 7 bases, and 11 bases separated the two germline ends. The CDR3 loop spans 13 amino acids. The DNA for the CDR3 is TGTGCCAGCAGCTCAGGGTGGGACCAGCCCCAGCATTTT. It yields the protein CASSSGWDQPQHF.

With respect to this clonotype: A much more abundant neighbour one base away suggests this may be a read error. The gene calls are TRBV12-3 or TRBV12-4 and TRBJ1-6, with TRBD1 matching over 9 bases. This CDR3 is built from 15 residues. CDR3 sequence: CVSSSGQGNNSPLHF. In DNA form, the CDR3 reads TGTGTCAGCAGTTCCGGACAGGGGAATAATTCACCCCTCCACTTT.

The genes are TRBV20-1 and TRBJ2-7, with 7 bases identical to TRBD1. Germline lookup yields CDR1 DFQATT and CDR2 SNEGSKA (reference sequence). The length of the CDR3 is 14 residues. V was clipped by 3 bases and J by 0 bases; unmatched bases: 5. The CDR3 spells CSASTGTVSYEQYF. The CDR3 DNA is TGCAGTGCTAGTACCGGGACAGTCTCCTACGAGCAGTACTTC.

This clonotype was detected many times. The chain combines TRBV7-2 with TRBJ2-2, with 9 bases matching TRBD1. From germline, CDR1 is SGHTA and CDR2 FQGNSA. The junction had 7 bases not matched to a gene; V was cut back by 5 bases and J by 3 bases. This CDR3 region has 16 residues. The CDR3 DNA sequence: TGTGCCAGCAGCCCTCGGACAGGGGCGGACACCGGGGAGCTGTTTTTT. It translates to CASSPRTGADTGELFF.

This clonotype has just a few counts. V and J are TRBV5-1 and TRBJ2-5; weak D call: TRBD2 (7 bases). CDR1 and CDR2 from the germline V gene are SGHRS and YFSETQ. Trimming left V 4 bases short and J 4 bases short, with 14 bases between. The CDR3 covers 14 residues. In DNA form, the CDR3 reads TGCGCCAGCAGCCAGACGGGGGGCCCAGAGACCCAGTACTTC. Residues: CASSQTGGPETQYF. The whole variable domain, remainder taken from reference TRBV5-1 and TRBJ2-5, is KAGVTQTPRYLIKTRGQQVTLSCSPISGHRSVSWYQQTPGQGLQFLFEYFSETQRNKGNFPGRFSGRQFSNSRSEMNVSTLELGDSALYLCASSQTGGPETQYFGPGTRLLVL.

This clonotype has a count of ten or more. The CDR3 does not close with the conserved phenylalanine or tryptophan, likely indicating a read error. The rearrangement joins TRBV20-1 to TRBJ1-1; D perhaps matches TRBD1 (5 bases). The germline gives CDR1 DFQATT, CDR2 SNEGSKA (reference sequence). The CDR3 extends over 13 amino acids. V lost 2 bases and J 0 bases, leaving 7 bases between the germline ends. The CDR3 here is CSARKGMNTEAFL. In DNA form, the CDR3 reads TGCAGTGCTAGAAAGGGGATGAACACTGAAGCTTTCTTG.

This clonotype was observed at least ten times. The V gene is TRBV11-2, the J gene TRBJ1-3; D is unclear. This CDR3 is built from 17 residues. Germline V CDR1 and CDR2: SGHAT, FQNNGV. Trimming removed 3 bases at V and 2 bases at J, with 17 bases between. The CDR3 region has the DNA TGTGCCAGCAGCTTGGACTCTTTCGGGCGGGCTGGAAACACCATATATTTT. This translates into CASSLDSFGRAGNTIYF.

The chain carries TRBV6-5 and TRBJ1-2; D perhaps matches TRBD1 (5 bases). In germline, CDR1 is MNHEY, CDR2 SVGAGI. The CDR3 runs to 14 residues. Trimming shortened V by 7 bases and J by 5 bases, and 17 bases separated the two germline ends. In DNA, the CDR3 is TGTGCCAGCACCACACTCAGCCGGACATATGGCTACACCTTC. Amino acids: CASTTLSRTYGYTF.

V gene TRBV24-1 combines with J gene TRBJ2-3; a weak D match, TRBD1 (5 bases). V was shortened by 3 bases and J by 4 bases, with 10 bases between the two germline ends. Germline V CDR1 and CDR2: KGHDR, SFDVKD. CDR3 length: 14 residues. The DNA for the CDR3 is TGTGCCACCAGTGATCATCAGGGTCCAGATACGCAGTATTTT. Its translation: CATSDHQGPDTQYF.

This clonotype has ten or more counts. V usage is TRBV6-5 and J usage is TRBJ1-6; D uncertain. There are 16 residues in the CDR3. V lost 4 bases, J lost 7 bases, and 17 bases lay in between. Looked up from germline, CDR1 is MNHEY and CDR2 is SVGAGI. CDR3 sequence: CASSSQRSGLNSPLHF. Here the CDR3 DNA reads TGTGCCAGCAGTTCACAGCGCTCCGGATTGAATTCACCCCTCCACTTT.